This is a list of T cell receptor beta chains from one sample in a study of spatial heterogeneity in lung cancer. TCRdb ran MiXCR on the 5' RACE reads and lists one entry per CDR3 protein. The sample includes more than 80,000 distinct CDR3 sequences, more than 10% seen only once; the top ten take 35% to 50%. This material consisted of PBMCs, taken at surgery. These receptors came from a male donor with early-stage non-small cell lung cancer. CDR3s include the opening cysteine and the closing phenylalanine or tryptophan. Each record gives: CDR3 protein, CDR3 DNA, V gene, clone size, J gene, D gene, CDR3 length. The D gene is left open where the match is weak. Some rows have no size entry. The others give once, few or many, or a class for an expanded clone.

CASSYSSSEQETQYF,TGTGCCAGCAGTTACTCGTCTAGCGAGCAAGAGACCCAGTACTTC,TRBV6-5,.,TRBJ2-5,.,15
CSAQQGRVTEAFF,TGCAGTGCTCAGCAGGGGAGGGTCACTGAAGCTTTCTTT,TRBV20-1,many,TRBJ1-1,.,13
CSVSSGYLSSTDTQYF,TGCAGCGTGTCTAGCGGATACTTATCTAGCACAGATACGCAGTATTTT,TRBV29-1,.,TRBJ2-3,TRBD2,16
CASSATPGSHEQYF,TGTGCCAGCAGCGCCACGCCGGGGTCCCACGAGCAGTACTTC,TRBV7-3,few,TRBJ2-7,.,14
CASSRRQGTTGELFF,TGTGCCAGCAGCAGACGACAGGGAACCACCGGGGAGCTGTTTTTT,TRBV12-3/TRBV12-4,.,TRBJ2-2,TRBD1,15
CASRNVGGDTGELFF,TGTGCCAGCAGAAATGTAGGGGGGGACACCGGGGAGCTGTTTTTT,TRBV7-6,.,TRBJ2-2,.,15
CSANGQGEETQYF,TGCAGTGCTAATGGACAGGGAGAAGAGACCCAGTACTTC,TRBV20-1,.,TRBJ2-5,TRBD1,13
CASSPPGDVHEQFF,TGTGCCAGCAGTCCCCCCGGTGACGTCCATGAGCAGTTCTTC,TRBV28,.,TRBJ2-1,.,14
CASSQVADTYEQYF,TGTGCCAGCAGCCAAGTGGCGGACACCTACGAGCAGTACTTC,TRBV4-2,few,TRBJ2-7,.,14
CASSLEGAGGRNIQYF,TGTGCCAGCAGCTTAGAAGGAGCGGGGGGAAGAAACATTCAGTACTTC,TRBV7-2,.,TRBJ2-4,TRBD2,16
CAISESGRFEAFF,TGTGCCATCAGTGAGTCTGGACGGTTTGAAGCTTTCTTT,TRBV10-3,few,TRBJ1-1,.,13
CASSPPDRQPGNTIYF,TGTGCCAGCAGCCCACCGGACAGGCAGCCTGGAAACACCATATATTTT,TRBV21-1,few,TRBJ1-3,.,16
CASSQDQDRGTYGYTF,TGTGCCAGCAGCCAAGACCAGGACAGGGGGACTTATGGCTACACCTTC,TRBV3-1,few,TRBJ1-2,TRBD1,16
CASRIAGGSTDTQYF,TGTGCCAGCAGGATAGCGGGAGGGAGCACAGATACGCAGTATTTT,TRBV7-2,many,TRBJ2-3,TRBD2,15
CASSKGRTSGGYEQYF,TGTGCCAGTAGTAAGGGGAGGACTAGCGGGGGCTACGAGCAGTACTTC,TRBV19,.,TRBJ2-7,TRBD2,16
CSVLGPGANVLTF,TGCAGCGTTCTGGGCCCCGGGGCCAACGTCCTGACTTTC,TRBV29-1,many,TRBJ2-6,.,13
CASRKDGVQETQYF,TGTGCCAGCAGAAAGGACGGTGTTCAAGAGACCCAGTACTTC,TRBV6-2/TRBV6-3,many,TRBJ2-5,.,14
CSASGAQHANTGELFF,TGCAGTGCTAGCGGAGCTCAACACGCGAACACCGGGGAGCTGTTTTTT,TRBV20-1,.,TRBJ2-2,.,16
CASSPHREETLYF,TGTGCCAGCAGCCCTCACAGAGAAGAGACCCTGTACTTC,TRBV9,.,TRBJ2-5,.,13
CAWSVRGGGNQPQHF,TGTGCCTGGAGTGTGCGGGGTGGTGGCAATCAGCCCCAGCATTTT,TRBV30,.,TRBJ1-5,.,15